This entry concerns a single TCR beta chain. The antigen remains undetermined. Those patients with uncontrolled infection, other autoimmune disease, pregnancy or lactation were excluded. TCR beta CDR3 sequences were amplified from RNA transcripts. When the TCR CDR3 underwent first-round RT-PCR, the HTBI primer set was used. MiXCR, applied by TCRdb to the multiplex PCR reads, yields one record per CDR3 protein. The sample carries 450,000 to 600,000 distinct CDR3 sequences, 20% recorded once. The CDR3 loop spans 16 amino acids. Per the germline V gene, CDR1 is MNHNS and CDR2 is SASEGT. Trimming removed 6 bases at V and 0 bases at J, with 15 bases between. The record originates from a study of T cells in Graves' hyperthyroidism and ophthalmopathy. Study as a whole: Specimen type is peripheral blood, collected at initial diagnosis prior to any treatment.

Study conclusions and caveats: Most clonotypes expanded in thyroid above 0.001 were likewise present in blood. By a 13 V-J model, ophthalmopathy was set apart from stable hyperthyroidism.

The sample taken for sequencing was blood. The TCR originated in a man aged 40-49 years with Graves' ophthalmopathy. The chain recombines TRBV6-1 with TRBJ1-3; TRBD1 might be the D (5 bases). This chain's CDR3 is CASSSGALSSGNTIYF. The CDR3 bases are TGTGCCAGCAGCTCCGGGGCTCTGAGCTCTGGAAACACCATATATTTT.